These 9 T cell receptor beta chains share one sample of origin, sequenced in a study of regulatory T cells in long-lasting Graves disease. Documented time point: newly diagnosed GD, antithyroid drugs for less than 3 months. PBMC-derived RNA was used for the TCR library. For TCR beta, libraries came from iRepertoire HTBI primers and Arm-PCR of CDR3 regions. Each CDR3 protein is one row after TCRdb ran MiXCR on the multiplex PCR reads. Altogether hundreds of thousands of distinct CDR3 sequences are present, roughly 15% being singletons, with the ten largest covering more than 15%. These data are also associated with another study on T cells in Graves' hyperthyroidism and ophthalmopathy.

The material sequenced was peripheral blood mononuclear cells (PBMCs), taken at new diagnosis, from a patient treated with antithyroid drugs. These receptors were collected from a woman aged 25 to 39 with Graves disease.

There are many counts of this clonotype. This rearrangement joins TRBV10-3 to TRBJ1-1; D not resolved. The germline CDR1 and CDR2 sequences are ENHRY and SYGVKD. The CDR3 has 17 amino acids. V lost 0 bases, J lost 0 bases, and 14 bases lay in between. CDR3 bases: TGTGCCATCAGTGAGTCGGGTGACGGCGGGCTGAACACTGAAGCTTTCTTT. Protein sequence: CAISESGDGGLNTEAFF.

This clonotype was counted many times. The rearrangement joins TRBV5-5 to TRBJ1-5; D is possibly TRBD1 (6 bases). Germline values: CDR1 SGHKS, CDR2 YYEKEE (reference sequence). This CDR3 is 14 amino acids long. With 4 bases removed from V and 3 bases from J, the gap between germline ends came to 11 bases. CDR3 DNA: TGTGCCAGCAGCGGAGGGGGATACAATCAGCCCCAGCATTTT. Protein product: CASSGGGYNQPQHF.

Comments on this clonotype: A much larger clone sits a single nucleotide away, making a read error possible. This rearrangement joins TRBV11-2 to TRBJ2-7; possible D gene TRBD2, 6 bases. Germline CDR1 is SGHAT and CDR2 is FQNNGV. This CDR3 is built from 15 residues. CDR3 sequence reads: CASSLDGTSSNEQYF. CDR3 in DNA: TGTGCCAGCAGCTTAGATGGAACTAGCTCCAACGAGCAGTACTTC.

There are many counts of this clonotype. At one end the junction does not follow the germline gene, possibly because of a read error. V usage is TRBV12-3 or TRBV12-4 and J usage is TRBJ2-1; a possible D gene is TRBD2 (6 bases). The CDR3 runs to 14 residues. CDR3 coding DNA: TGTGCCAGCAGAGCGGGCGAATCCTTCAATGAGCAGTTCTTC. It codes for CASRAGESFNEQFF.

This clonotype has more than one count but fewer than ten. V gene TRBV20-1 combines with J gene TRBJ2-5, with D maybe TRBD2 (7 bases). Germline CDR1 DFQATT, CDR2 SNEGSKA (reference sequence). V lost 6 bases and J 7 bases, leaving 18 bases between the germline ends. The CDR3 is made up of 13 amino acids. The CDR3 region is CSAVGGGDGTQYF. The CDR3 DNA reads as TGCAGTGCAGTGGGGGGGGGCGACGGGACCCAGTACTTC.

This clonotype has a handful of counts. One junction end disagrees with the germline gene, perhaps due to a read error. V is TRBV3-1 and J is TRBJ1-1; D is possibly TRBD1 (5 bases). This CDR3 is built from 18 residues. Germline V CDR1 and CDR2: LGHDT, YNNKEL (reference sequence). The CDR3 loop is CTSSQVPIGGSMNTEAFF. Here the CDR3 DNA reads TGTACCAGCAGCCAAGTACCGATTGGGGGGTCAATGAACACTGAAGCTTTCTTT. Using reference TRBV3-1 and TRBJ1-1 for the parts outside the CDR3, the full variable domain is DTAVSQTPKYLVTQMGNDKSIKCEQNLGHDTMYWYKQDSKKFLKIMFSYNNKELIINETVPNRFSPKSPDKAHLNLHINSLELGDSAVYFCTSSQVPIGGSMNTEAFFGQGTRLTVV.

This chain connects TRBV12-3 or TRBV12-4 to TRBJ1-6; D remains unclear. The CDR3 length is 15 residues. The ends were cut back, 2 bases at V and 6 bases at J, with 11 bases in the middle. The CDR3 protein is CASSLRAPTNSPLHF. In nucleotides, the CDR3 is TGTGCCAGCAGTTTAAGGGCCCCAACTAATTCACCCCTCCACTTT.

This clonotype appeared many times. The chain carries TRBV29-1 and TRBJ2-7; 7 positions agree with TRBD2. CDR3 length: 13 amino acids. The V and J ends lost 7 bases and 5 bases, in that order; junction bases with no gene match: 11. Germline CDR1 reads SQVTM; CDR2 reads ANQGSEA. The CDR3: CSAEGGSGDEQYF. DNA of the CDR3: TGCAGCGCCGAGGGCGGGAGCGGCGACGAGCAGTACTTC.

This clonotype was found a few times. The chain combines TRBV19 with TRBJ2-4; TRBD1 matches at 8 bases. Germline V lookup: CDR1 LNHDA, CDR2 SQIVND (reference sequence). This CDR3 comprises 16 residues. Unmatched junction bases numbered 10, after V lost 6 bases and J lost 3 bases. The CDR3 sequence is CASRAETGVVKNIQYF. In nucleotides, the CDR3 is TGTGCCAGTAGAGCCGAGACAGGGGTGGTCAAAAACATTCAGTACTTC.